These 32 T cell receptor beta chains were sequenced from one sample in a study of T cell repertoires in cytomegalovirus infection. TCRdb independently ran MiXCR on the reads; one entry per CDR3 protein. The data hold roughly 920,000 distinct CDR3 sequences, with around 32% observed a single time. Their antigens remain unidentified. The source was cultured CD8+ T cells from PBMCs, collected from culture after CMV antigen stimulation. Receptors originate from a human donor in good health (CMV status not recorded). Some clones in this sample may be carry-over from other donors' samples.

The gene calls are TRBV5-6 and TRBJ2-1, with 7 bases lining up with TRBD2. The CDR3 has 16 amino acids. V lost 3 bases to trimming and J lost 5 bases; unmatched junction nucleotides: 11. Germline values: CDR1 SGHDT, CDR2 YYEEEE. DNA of the CDR3: TGTGCCAGCAGCTGGGGGGGACGAAAGATAAACAATGAGCAGTTCTTC. Protein sequence: CASSWGGRKINNEQFF. The full variable domain, completed using reference TRBV5-6 and TRBJ2-1, is DAGVTQSPTHLIKTRGQQVTLRCSPKSGHDTVSWYQQALGQGPQFIFQYYEEEERQRGNFPDRFSGHQFPNYSSELNVNALLLGDSALYLCASSWGGRKINNEQFFGPGTRLTVL.

Note on this clonotype: A read error may explain this, as a much larger clone is one base away. V and J are TRBV6-6 and TRBJ2-2; no definite D call. V shed 7 bases and J shed 3 bases, with 3 bases lying between them. Germline CDR1 is MNHNY and CDR2 is SVGAGI (reference sequence). The CDR3 loop spans 11 amino acids. In DNA form, the CDR3 reads TGTGCCAGCAAGCACACCGGGGAGCTGTTTTTT. It codes for CASKHTGELFF.

Comment on this clonotype: Its ends do not fully match the called genes, so a read error is possible. This chain links TRBV7-3 with TRBJ2-3; 7 bases align to TRBD2. Germline CDR1 is SGHTA and CDR2 is FQGTGA. There are 15 residues in the CDR3. CDR3 nucleotide sequence: TGTGCCAGCAACTTAAGTGGGGGGGTAGCAGATACGCAGTATTTT. It encodes CASNLSGGVADTQYF.

The chain recombines TRBV6-2 or TRBV6-3 with TRBJ2-7; TRBD1 matches at 8 bases. The CDR3 runs 14 residues. The germline gives CDR1 MNHEY, CDR2 SVGEGT. V gave up 0 bases and J gave up 5 bases; unmatched junction bases: 3. CDR3 region: CASSYSDRDNEQYV. The CDR3, as DNA: TGTGCCAGCAGTTACTCGGACAGGGACAACGAGCAGTACGTC.

This rearrangement joins TRBV28 to TRBJ2-2; possibly TRBD1 for D (6 bases). This CDR3 region has 16 residues. In germline, CDR1 is MDHEN, CDR2 SYDVKM. The ends were cut back, 5 bases at V and 1 base at J, with 14 bases in the middle. The CDR3 bases are TGTGCCAGCAGTAAATTTGACAGGATGAACACCGGGGAGCTGTTTTTT. This encodes CASSKFDRMNTGELFF. The full variable domain, with the rest looked up from reference TRBV28 and TRBJ2-2, is DVKVTQSSRYLVKRTGEKVFLECVQDMDHENMFWYRQDPGLGLRLIYFSYDVKMKEKGDIPEGYSVSREKKERFSLILESASTNQTSMYLCASSKFDRMNTGELFFGEGSRLTVL.

At least ten counts were recorded for this clonotype. The genes are TRBV7-2 and TRBJ2-2, with D possibly TRBD2 on 6 matching bases. Germline V gene data show CDR1 as SGHTA and CDR2 as FQGNSA. This CDR3 is built from 16 residues. Deletions cut 1 base from V and 0 bases from J, with 9 bases between. The CDR3 nucleotides are TGTGCCAGCAGCTTAGAGGGAGGAACGAACACCGGGGAGCTGTTTTTT. Its translation: CASSLEGGTNTGELFF.

The V call is TRBV6-1, the J call TRBJ1-5; the match to TRBD1 covers 7 bases. The V gene's germline CDR1 is MNHNS and CDR2 SASEGT. The CDR3 loop spans 14 amino acids. V dropped 7 bases and J dropped 6; count of bases not matched to a gene: 9. The CDR3 nucleotides are TGTGCCAGCACAATGCCGGGACAGTCTCAGCCCCAGCATTTT. Translated, it gives CASTMPGQSQPQHF.

As for this clonotype: This sequence may be a read error, since a much larger clone differs from it by one base. Because it lacks the conserved phenylalanine or tryptophan at the end, this CDR3 is likely a read error. V gene TRBV12-3 or TRBV12-4 combines with J gene TRBJ1-6; a weak D match, TRBD1 (5 bases). The CDR3 length is 16 residues. With 5 bases removed from V and 10 bases from J, the gap between germline ends came to 21 bases. The CDR3: CASSDPRGIGGSPLHL. The CDR3 bases are TGTGCCAGCAGTGACCCCCGGGGGATTGGAGGATCACCCCTCCACTTG.

The chain carries TRBV5-1 and TRBJ1-4, with 7 bases that match TRBD1. Germline V gives CDR1 SGHRS, CDR2 YFSETQ. V shed 5 bases, J shed 8 bases, and the junction held 9 bases outside the gene matches. There are 14 residues in the CDR3. In DNA form, the CDR3 reads TGCGCCAGCAGGGGGGACAGCCGCTGGGAAAAACTGTTTTTT. This translates into CASRGDSRWEKLFF. Full variable domain (outside the CDR3, taken from reference TRBV5-1 and TRBJ1-4): KAGVTQTPRYLIKTRGQQVTLSCSPISGHRSVSWYQQTPGQGLQFLFEYFSETQRNKGNFPGRFSGRQFSNSRSEMNVSTLELGDSALYLCASRGDSRWEKLFFGSGTQLSVL.

This clonotype turned up a few times. The V and J genes are TRBV6-6 and TRBJ1-6; no definite D call. In germline, CDR1 is MNHNY, CDR2 SVGAGI (reference sequence). CDR3 length equals 17 residues. V was clipped by 2 bases and J by 4 bases, with 15 bases between them. CDR3 amino acids: CASSYEGRRLYNSPLHF. The CDR3 DNA reads as TGTGCCAGCAGTTACGAAGGACGGAGATTATATAATTCACCCCTCCACTTT.

The chain couples TRBV27 to TRBJ2-7; 9 bases line up with TRBD2. Germline values: CDR1 MNHEY, CDR2 SMNVEV (reference sequence). The CDR3 loop spans 17 amino acids. J lost 2 bases, V lost 4 bases, and 12 bases had no gene match. CDR3 amino acids: CASSSESESGGTYEQYF. DNA for the CDR3: TGTGCCAGCAGTTCGGAGTCGGAAAGCGGGGGGACCTACGAGCAGTACTTC.

The genes are TRBV5-1 and TRBJ1-1; D is ambiguous. Germline-derived CDR1 and CDR2 are SGHRS and YFSETQ. This CDR3 is 15 amino acids long. Trimming cost V 1 base and J 6 bases, with 16 bases left between them. The CDR3 DNA follows: TGCGCCAGCAGCTTGAACCCCGGACCCGACCCTGAAGCTTTCTTT. This encodes CASSLNPGPDPEAFF.

CDR3 sequence reads: CASTQDQYGYTF. The CDR3 bases are TGCGCCAGCACCCAGGACCAATATGGCTACACCTTC. V is TRBV10-2 and J is TRBJ1-2, with D unclear. Germline-derived CDR1 and CDR2 are WSHSY and SAAADI. Trimming stripped 7 bases from V and 5 bases from J, with 11 bases between. This CDR3 contains 12 residues.

This sequence joins TRBV5-4 and TRBJ2-7; D ambiguous. Trimming left V 0 bases short and J 2 bases short, with 9 bases between. The CDR3 runs to 14 residues. From germline, CDR1 is SGHNT and CDR2 YYREEE (reference sequence). Here the CDR3 DNA reads TGTGCCAGCAGCTTGGGGTACTTAGCCTACGAGCAGTACTTC. Amino acids: CASSLGYLAYEQYF.

This clonotype has more than one count but fewer than ten. The chain is built from TRBV4-1 and TRBJ2-3, with TRBD2 identical over 9 bases. Germline assignment: CDR1 MGHRA and CDR2 YSYEKL. The CDR3 contains 19 residues. After removal of 3 bases from V and 3 bases from J, the junction contained 16 bases not matched to a gene. The CDR3 sequence is CASSHPTGTAGGPTDTQYF. CDR3 sequence (DNA): TGCGCCAGCAGCCACCCAACCGGGACGGCGGGGGGGCCAACAGATACGCAGTATTTT.

The rearrangement links TRBV7-9 to TRBJ2-2; tentative D call: TRBD1 (5 bases). Germline V gene lookup returns CDR1 SEHNR and CDR2 FQNEAQ (reference sequence). The CDR3 contains 14 residues. Trimming pared 4 bases from V and 4 bases from J, leaving 10 bases between. For the CDR3, the DNA is TGTGCCAGCAGCTCTTCAGGGCCCACCGGGGAGCTGTTTTTT. Protein sequence: CASSSSGPTGELFF.

This clonotype was seen a few times. The CDR3 here is CASSWGGGSPLHF. Here the CDR3 DNA reads TGTGCCAGCAGCTGGGGGGGGGGCTCACCCCTCCACTTT. The V and J genes are TRBV7-8 and TRBJ1-6; perhaps TRBD1 as D (6 bases). Per the germline V gene, CDR1 is SGHVS and CDR2 is FQNEAQ. The CDR3 is 13 residues long. V was pared by 4 bases and J by 10 bases, with 11 bases between.

V usage is TRBV5-1 and J usage is TRBJ2-7; D is unresolved. Trimming stripped 4 bases from V and 2 bases from J, with 13 bases between. The CDR3 sequence is 14 residues long. CDR1 is SGHRS and CDR2 is YFSETQ in the germline V gene. CDR3 loop: CASSPRQAAYEQYF. The CDR3, as DNA: TGCGCCAGCAGCCCTAGACAAGCAGCCTACGAGCAGTACTTC. The whole variable domain, remainder taken from reference TRBV5-1 and TRBJ2-7, is KAGVTQTPRYLIKTRGQQVTLSCSPISGHRSVSWYQQTPGQGLQFLFEYFSETQRNKGNFPGRFSGRQFSNSRSEMNVSTLELGDSALYLCASSPRQAAYEQYFGPGTRLTVT.

This clonotype has just a few counts. The rearrangement uses TRBV19 and TRBJ2-1; perhaps TRBD2 as D (5 bases). The CDR3 extends over 14 amino acids. Between the trimmed V and J ends, which lost 1 base and 5 bases, there was a span of 9 bases. Germline-derived CDR1 and CDR2 are LNHDA and SQIVND (reference sequence). This CDR3 is CASSIATTHNEQFF. The CDR3 DNA follows: TGTGCCAGTAGTATAGCGACTACTCACAATGAGCAGTTCTTC.

The chain links TRBV5-4 to TRBJ2-7; 9 bases match TRBD1. The CDR3 loop spans 16 amino acids. Per germline, CDR1 SGHNT and CDR2 YYREEE (reference sequence). V shed 4 bases, J shed 1 base, and the junction held 9 bases outside the gene matches. CDR3 DNA: TGTGCCAGCAGCCTAAGCGGGACAGGGCTTTCCTACGAGCAGTACTTC. Residues: CASSLSGTGLSYEQYF.

The chain links TRBV7-6 to TRBJ1-2; 7 nucleotides line up with TRBD1. With 5 bases clipped from V and 1 base from J, the junction kept 10 bases outside the gene matches. This CDR3 region has 16 residues. Germline V gene data show CDR1 as SGHVS and CDR2 as FNYEAQ. In DNA form, the CDR3 reads TGTGCCAGCAGCCGATTGGACAGGAGCTATAACTATGGCTACACCTTC. As protein: CASSRLDRSYNYGYTF.

The genes are TRBV29-1 and TRBJ1-1, with 8 bases matching TRBD1. Per germline, CDR1 SQVTM and CDR2 ANQGSEA. The CDR3 extends over 13 amino acids. V gave up 8 bases and J gave up 1 base; unmatched junction bases: 6. The CDR3 loop reads CSTMTGENTEAFF. CDR3 bases: TGCAGCACTATGACAGGGGAGAACACTGAAGCTTTCTTT.

This clonotype was counted a few times. CDR3 loop: CASSPSAGANTGELFF. Written as DNA, the CDR3 is TGCGCCAGCAGCCCCTCGGCAGGCGCGAACACCGGGGAGCTGTTTTTT. This rearrangement joins TRBV4-3 to TRBJ2-2, with D unresolved. The germline CDR1 and CDR2 sequences are LGHNA and YSLEER. The ends were cut back, 4 bases at V and 0 bases at J, with 12 bases in the middle. This CDR3 comprises 16 residues.

This clonotype was picked up a small number of times. CDR3: CASSIPGGPNTEAFF. The CDR3 DNA reads as TGTGCCAGCAGTATCCCTGGGGGCCCGAACACTGAAGCTTTCTTT. J is TRBJ1-1 and V is TRBV6-5; perhaps TRBD1 as D (6 bases). This CDR3 is built from 15 residues. V dropped 5 bases and J dropped 1 base, with 14 bases sitting between them. CDR1 and CDR2 (germline): MNHEY, SVGAGI.

The V gene is TRBV19, the J gene TRBJ2-5; D unresolved. The CDR3 runs 14 residues. Germline loops: CDR1 LNHDA, CDR2 SQIVND (reference sequence). V shed 3 bases and J shed 5 bases, with 13 bases lying between them. CDR3: CASSIPGPLETQYF. The DNA of the CDR3 is TGTGCCAGTAGTATCCCTGGACCACTGGAGACCCAGTACTTC.

In this sample, this clonotype turned up a few times. The chain uses TRBV27 and TRBJ2-1; 9 positions agree with TRBD2. V shed 5 bases, J shed 0 bases, and the junction held 2 bases outside the gene matches. CDR1 is MNHEY and CDR2 is SMNVEV in the germline V gene (reference sequence). CDR3 length: 15 residues. The CDR3 DNA is TGTGCCAGCAGTAGCGGGGGGCCCTCCTACAATGAGCAGTTCTTC. Residues: CASSSGGPSYNEQFF.

The chain is built from TRBV5-1 and TRBJ1-1; 8 bases are shared with TRBD1. The V gene end was trimmed by 3 bases and the J gene end by 3 bases; junction bases not matched to a gene: 10. This CDR3 is 16 amino acids long. Germline V lookup: CDR1 SGHRS, CDR2 YFSETQ. CDR3 DNA sequence: TGCGCCAGCAGCTCTGGGGACAGGACAAGGGACACTGAAGCTTTCTTT. Translated: CASSSGDRTRDTEAFF.

This clonotype was picked up a small number of times. The genes are TRBV6-2 or TRBV6-3 and TRBJ2-1; D is possibly TRBD2 (6 bases). From germline, CDR1 is MNHEY and CDR2 SVGEGT. CDR3 size: 15 residues. V lost 8 bases and J 4 bases, leaving 18 bases between the germline ends. The CDR3 DNA reads as TGTGCCAGCGGCCTTGCGGCGGGGATGTACAATGAGCAGTTCTTC. Protein product: CASGLAAGMYNEQFF.

This clonotype was found a few times. The chain is built from TRBV7-2 and TRBJ2-1; D is unresolved. The CDR3 covers 14 residues. Germline V gene sequence: CDR1 SGHTA, CDR2 FQGNSA. V was shortened by 2 bases and J by 8 bases, with 13 bases between the two germline ends. In nucleotides, the CDR3 is TGTGCCAGCAGCTTACTAGGCCTTGCCCATGAGCAGTTCTTC. It is translated as CASSLLGLAHEQFF.

The chain is built from TRBV6-8 and TRBJ2-3; 11 bases agree with TRBD2. The CDR3 totals 17 residues. The germline V gene has CDR1 MNHGY and CDR2 SAAAGT. The ends lost 5 bases at V and 0 bases at J; junction bases unmatched: 7. The CDR3 sequence: CASSRRLAGTSTDTQYF. CDR3 in DNA: TGTGCCAGCAGTCGACGACTAGCGGGAACTAGCACAGATACGCAGTATTTT.

This clonotype was counted a few times. The rearrangement joins TRBV29-1 to TRBJ2-7; the D call may be TRBD1 or TRBD2 (5 bases each). In germline, CDR1 is SQVTM, CDR2 ANQGSEA. The CDR3 has 13 amino acids. V lost 6 bases to trimming and J lost 4 bases, with 16 bases between them. The CDR3 DNA sequence: TGCAGCGTCGTGCCTCGAGGGACGTACGAGCAGTACTTC. This encodes CSVVPRGTYEQYF.

This chain connects TRBV4-1 to TRBJ2-2; possibly TRBD1 for D (5 bases). V shed 2 bases and J shed 7 bases, with 20 bases lying between them. CDR3 length: 17 amino acids. In germline, CDR1 is MGHRA, CDR2 YSYEKL. The CDR3 is CASSQNESGAGNGELFF. The CDR3 DNA is TGCGCCAGCAGCCAAAATGAGAGTGGGGCAGGGAACGGGGAGCTGTTTTTT.